The 17 T cell receptor beta chains reported below all come from one sample, sequenced in a study of blood T cell repertoires in COVID-19. Method: immunoSEQ multiplex PCR; TCRdb's copy keeps in-frame clones and lacks some. The sample shows around 70,000 clones, under 95% of them seen only once. Specimen: peripheral blood. The receptors derive from a human donor in a cohort sampled during active COVID-19.

V is TRBV24-1 and J is TRBJ2-7, with 8 bases aligning to TRBD1. Germline trimming cut 2 bases from V and 6 bases from J; bases unmatched to any gene: 2. In germline, CDR1 is KGHDR, CDR2 SFDVKD. This CDR3 has 13 residues. The CDR3 bases are TGTGCCACCAGTGATTGGACAGGGTCCGAGCAGTACTTC. It codes for CATSDWTGSEQYF.

The CDR3 DNA follows: TGTGCCAGCAGCTCTCTAGCGGGACTGCAGTTCTTC. Encoded protein: CASSSLAGLQFF. V is TRBV25-1 and J is TRBJ2-1; 9 bases match TRBD2. Germline lookup yields CDR1 MGHDK and CDR2 SYGVNS. CDR3 length: 12 amino acids. V gave up 6 bases and J gave up 12 bases; unmatched junction bases: 6.

The genes are TRBV3-1 (or the pseudogene TRBV3-2) and TRBJ1-1; 10 positions agree with TRBD1. This CDR3 spans 18 amino acids. Germline loops: CDR1 LGHDT, CDR2 YNNKEL (reference sequence). V was clipped by 1 base and J by 4 bases; unmatched bases: 12. The CDR3 region is CASSQADRGQIRGTEAFF. The DNA for the CDR3 is TGTGCCAGCAGCCAAGCAGACAGGGGGCAAATAAGGGGCACTGAAGCTTTCTTT.

Remarks on this clone: No DNA is shown, since the ends of the CDR3 on it are uncertain; the CDR3 is the one TCRdb lists. V is TRBV27 and J is TRBJ2-7; the DNA was not compared with TRBD1, the D call given in the table. Germline CDR1 and CDR2: MNHEY and SMNVEV (reference sequence). Ends included, the CDR3 has 15 residues. CDR3 protein: CASSFGPGATDEQYF.

The V and J genes are TRBV7-6 and TRBJ2-3, with 11 bases matching TRBD2. V shed 5 bases and J 0 bases; nucleotides not matched to a gene: 4. The CDR3 contains 16 residues. Per germline, CDR1 SGHVS and CDR2 FNYEAQ. CDR3 sequence: CASSVPSGRSTDTQYF. The CDR3, as DNA: TGTGCCAGCAGCGTCCCTAGCGGGAGGAGCACAGATACGCAGTATTTT.

The chain couples TRBV6-1 to TRBJ2-5, with 7 bases fitting TRBD2. This CDR3 region has 16 residues. Germline assignment: CDR1 MNHNS and CDR2 SASEGT. The junction had 9 bases not matched to a gene; V was cut back by 3 bases and J by 2 bases. The CDR3 bases are TGTGCCAGCAGTGACATGCAAACTAGCGCTCAAGAGACCCAGTACTTC. Its translation: CASSDMQTSAQETQYF.

The chain uses TRBV15 and TRBJ2-5; 10 positions match TRBD1. Germline V gene lookup returns CDR1 LNHNV and CDR2 YYDKDF (reference sequence). The CDR3 is made up of 16 amino acids. The trim removed 1 base at V and 5 bases at J, leaving 7 bases unmatched. DNA for the CDR3: TGTGCCACCAGCAGAGCCCCGACAGGGGGCGCTGAGACCCAGTACTTC. It codes for CATSRAPTGGAETQYF.

This chain uses TRBV24-1 with TRBJ1-2; no reliable D call. The germline gives CDR1 KGHDR, CDR2 SFDVKD. The germline V and J ends were trimmed by 4 bases and 1 base, with 12 bases remaining between them. This CDR3 has 15 residues. The CDR3 sequence: CATSEVEALNYGYTF. The CDR3 DNA reads TGTGCCACCAGTGAGGTAGAAGCTCTTAACTATGGCTACACCTTC.

V is TRBV6-6 and J is TRBJ1-2, with a weak D call TRBD1 (5 bases). CDR3 length: 14 amino acids. The V end was cut by 4 bases, the J end by 3 bases, with 12 bases between. Germline loops: CDR1 MNHNY, CDR2 SVGAGI (reference sequence). The CDR3 DNA reads TGTGCCAGCAGTTGGGGAGGGGAAGACTATGGCTACACCTTC. Translated: CASSWGGEDYGYTF.

CDR3 loop: CASSSGDSGNTIYF. CDR3 bases: TGTGCCAGCAGTTCCGGGGACTCTGGAAACACCATATATTTT. The V gene is TRBV6-2 or TRBV6-3, the J gene TRBJ1-3; no clear D. The CDR3 length is 14 residues. Germline V gene data show CDR1 as MNHEY and CDR2 as SVGEGT. Between the trimmed V and J ends, which lost 4 bases and 0 bases, there was a span of 7 bases.

This rearrangement joins TRBV15 to TRBJ1-3; a possible D gene is TRBD1 (5 bases). Germline CDR1 and CDR2: LNHNV and YYDKDF (reference sequence). V shed 7 bases and J shed 3 bases, with 13 bases lying between them. The CDR3 covers 14 residues. The CDR3 DNA is TGTGCCACCATGGAGTGGCAGGGTGGAAACACCATATATTTT. It yields the protein CATMEWQGGNTIYF.

V usage is TRBV20-1 and J usage is TRBJ2-1; 7 nucleotides agree with TRBD1. Trimming took 8 bases from V and 8 from J; bases not matched to a gene: 6. CDR1 is DFQATT and CDR2 is SNEGSKA in the germline V gene (reference sequence). CDR3 size: 11 residues. CDR3 residues: CSPRGMHEQFF. CDR3 nucleotides: TGCAGTCCCAGGGGGATGCATGAGCAGTTCTTC.

This clone was observed a single time. The genes are TRBV3-1 (or the pseudogene TRBV3-2) and TRBJ2-1, with unresolved D. V lost 1 base, J lost 7 bases, and 8 bases lay in between. CDR1 is LGHDT, CDR2 YNNKEL, per germline (reference sequence). This CDR3 spans 13 amino acids. The DNA for the CDR3 is TGTGCCAGCAGCCAAGTGGCGACTAATGAGCAGTTCTTC. Protein: CASSQVATNEQFF.

The chain uses TRBV19 and TRBJ2-3, with 9 bases that match TRBD1. Trimming took 7 bases from V and 6 from J; bases not matched to a gene: 14. The CDR3 is 16 residues long. The germline V gene encodes CDR1 LNHDA and CDR2 SQIVND (reference sequence). CDR3 sequence: CASTVTGGAFYDTQYF. CDR3 DNA: TGTGCCAGTACTGTTACAGGGGGCGCTTTTTATGATACGCAGTATTTT.

V usage is TRBV9 and J usage is TRBJ1-5, with D perhaps matching TRBD1 (6 bases). Germline CDR1 is SGDLS and CDR2 is YYNGEE. V lost 3 bases and J lost 2, with 18 bases in between. This CDR3 has 17 amino acids. The chain's CDR3 is CASSAIKSYRGNQPQHF. CDR3 sequence (DNA): TGTGCCAGCAGCGCCATAAAGTCCTACAGGGGCAATCAGCCCCAGCATTTT.

The chain uses TRBV19 and TRBJ2-3; a possible D gene is TRBD2 (5 bases). Looked up from germline, CDR1 is LNHDA and CDR2 is SQIVND (reference sequence). CDR3 length equals 15 residues. The V end was cut by 5 bases, the J end by 0 bases, with 12 bases between. The CDR3 is CASSSRTGSTDTQYF. The CDR3 DNA sequence: TGTGCCAGTAGTTCCCGGACTGGTAGCACAGATACGCAGTATTTT.

The chain carries TRBV19 and TRBJ2-2, with TRBD2 as a possible D gene (5 bases). The CDR3 has 13 residues. Per the germline V gene, CDR1 is LNHDA and CDR2 is SQIVND (reference sequence). Deletions cut 8 bases from V and 2 bases from J, with 9 bases between. The CDR3 here is CASSGFNTGELFF. CDR3 nucleotide sequence: TGTGCCAGTTCGGGATTCAACACCGGGGAGCTGTTTTTT.